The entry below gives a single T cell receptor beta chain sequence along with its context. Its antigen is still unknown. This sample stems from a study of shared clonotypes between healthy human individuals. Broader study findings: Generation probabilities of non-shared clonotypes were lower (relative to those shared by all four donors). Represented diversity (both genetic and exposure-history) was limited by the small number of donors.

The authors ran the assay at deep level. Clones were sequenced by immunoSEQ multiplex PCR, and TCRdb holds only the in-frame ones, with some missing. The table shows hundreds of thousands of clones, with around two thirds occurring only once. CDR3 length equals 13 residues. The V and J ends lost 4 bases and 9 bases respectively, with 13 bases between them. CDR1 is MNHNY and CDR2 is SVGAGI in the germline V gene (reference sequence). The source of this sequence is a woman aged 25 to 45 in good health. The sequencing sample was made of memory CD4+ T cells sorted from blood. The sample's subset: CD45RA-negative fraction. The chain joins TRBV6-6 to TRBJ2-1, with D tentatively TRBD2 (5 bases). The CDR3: CASSLDDRGEQFF. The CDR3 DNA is TGTGCCAGCAGTTTGGACGATCGGGGTGAGCAGTTCTTC.